This entry lists 17 T cell receptor beta chains sequenced from one sample in a study of blood T cell repertoires in COVID-19. Clones were read by immunoSEQ multiplex PCR, and TCRdb kept only the in-frame ones, dropping some. The sample has about 250,000 clones; 86% are singletons. The sequencing input was peripheral blood. The receptors originated from a woman aged 25 to 39 with active or convalescent COVID-19.

The chain combines TRBV5-1 with TRBJ1-2; TRBD1 agrees at 11 bases. J gave up 4 bases and V 0 bases, and 2 bases lay outside the gene matches. The CDR3 has 15 amino acids. Germline V gives CDR1 SGHRS, CDR2 YFSETQ. The CDR3 nucleotides read TGCGCCAGCAGCTTGGGGGACAGGGGGATCTATGGCTACACCTTC. This gives the protein CASSLGDRGIYGYTF.

This clone turned up a few times. The V gene is TRBV7-9, the J gene TRBJ1-5; D possibly corresponds to TRBD1 (5 bases). The length of the CDR3 is 14 residues. V was trimmed by 1 base and J by 9 bases, leaving 13 bases between them. CDR1 is SEHNR and CDR2 is FQNEAQ in the germline V gene (reference sequence). The CDR3 here is CASSLGGFTWPQHF. CDR3 DNA sequence: TGTGCCAGCAGCTTAGGGGGCTTTACATGGCCCCAGCATTTT.

The V and J genes are TRBV2 and TRBJ2-7; the match to TRBD2 covers 8 bases. Trimming cost V 4 bases and J 0 bases; bases outside gene matches: 2. This CDR3 region has 14 residues. Germline CDR1 is SNHLY and CDR2 is FYNNEI. CDR3 loop: CASSVSGASYEQYF. The CDR3 bases are TGTGCCAGCAGTGTTAGCGGGGCCTCCTACGAGCAGTACTTC.

V and J are TRBV4-1 and TRBJ2-7, with D unresolved. The germline V and J ends were trimmed by 1 base and 2 bases, with 6 bases remaining between them. From germline, CDR1 is MGHRA and CDR2 YSYEKL. The length of the CDR3 is 13 residues. CDR3 region: CASSQGLAYEQYF. The CDR3 DNA reads as TGCGCCAGCAGCCAAGGGCTAGCCTACGAGCAGTACTTC.

The chain links TRBV6-1 to TRBJ1-5; no clear D. The ends were cut back, 1 base at V and 15 bases at J, with 16 bases in the middle. CDR3 length: 13 residues. CDR1 and CDR2 from the germline V gene are MNHNS and SASEGT. The CDR3 sequence: CASSEGGSPLRHF. The CDR3, as DNA: TGTGCCAGCAGTGAAGGCGGGTCCCCTCTAAGGCATTTT.

J is TRBJ1-1 and V is TRBV24-1; possible D gene TRBD1, 6 bases. With 3 bases removed from V and 5 bases from J, the gap between germline ends came to 12 bases. Germline CDR1 is KGHDR and CDR2 is SFDVKD. The CDR3 runs to 14 residues. CDR3 protein: CATSDAGAGTEAFF. CDR3 nucleotide sequence: TGTGCCACCAGTGATGCGGGGGCAGGGACTGAAGCTTTCTTT.

The V and J genes are TRBV12-3 or TRBV12-4 and TRBJ1-5; 7 bases align to TRBD1. Trimming at V came to 1 base and at J to 7 bases, leaving 1 base not matched to a gene. The CDR3 runs 13 residues. The CDR3 region is CASSLVRGQPQHF. CDR3 nucleotide sequence: TGTGCCAGCAGTTTAGTCAGGGGGCAGCCCCAGCATTTT.

The CDR3 region has the DNA TGTGCCAGCAGCCAAGCGACAGGGACCCAAGAGACCCAGTACTTC. It specifies CASSQATGTQETQYF. V and J are TRBV5-4 and TRBJ2-5, with TRBD1 matching 7 bases. With V trimmed by 4 bases and J by 1 base, 7 bases remained unmatched. From germline, CDR1 is SGHNT and CDR2 YYREEE (reference sequence). This CDR3 region has 15 residues.

The V gene is TRBV4-2, the J gene TRBJ1-1; D is uncertain. There are 12 residues in the CDR3. The V and J ends lost 0 bases and 8 bases respectively, with 7 bases between them. Germline CDR1 and CDR2: LGHNA and YNFKEQ. The CDR3 loop is CASSQDWREAFF. CDR3 DNA: TGTGCCAGCAGCCAAGACTGGAGGGAAGCTTTCTTT.

The chain couples TRBV27 to TRBJ1-6; D is possibly TRBD1 (5 bases). The CDR3 is 15 amino acids. V was cut by 4 bases and J by 7 bases, with 14 bases left in between. Germline CDR1 and CDR2: MNHEY and SMNVEV (reference sequence). The CDR3 region has the DNA TGTGCCAGCAGTTCCAGGGTCTCCGGGAATTCACCCCTCCACTTT. This codes for CASSSRVSGNSPLHF.

The chain combines TRBV28 with TRBJ1-5; weak D call: TRBD1 (6 bases). Germline V CDR1 and CDR2: MDHEN, SYDVKM. This CDR3 contains 13 residues. The V and J ends lost 10 bases and 3 bases respectively, with 13 bases between them. Written as DNA, the CDR3 is TGTGCCACCTTTACAGGGCTCAATCAGCCCCAGCATTTT. Residues: CATFTGLNQPQHF.

The sample holds one count of this clone. The chain employs TRBV6-5 and TRBJ1-1; D is perhaps TRBD1 (6 bases). Per the germline V gene, CDR1 is MNHEY and CDR2 is SVGAGI. Trimming stripped 2 bases from V and 7 bases from J, with 14 bases between. The CDR3 has 14 residues. CDR3 in amino acids: CASSYGGAQGEAFF. CDR3 DNA: TGTGCCAGCAGTTACGGGGGGGCGCAGGGTGAAGCTTTCTTT.

The rearrangement joins TRBV6-2 or TRBV6-3 to TRBJ2-3, with TRBD2 matching 11 bases. This CDR3 contains 17 residues. Germline V gene sequence: CDR1 MNHEY, CDR2 SVGEGT. With 6 bases clipped from V and 1 base from J, the junction kept 9 bases outside the gene matches. DNA of the CDR3: TGTGCCAGCAGCCGCAGCCTGACTAGCGGGGGCACAGATACGCAGTATTTT. As protein: CASSRSLTSGGTDTQYF.

The chain employs TRBV15 and TRBJ2-6; D not resolved. The V end lost 2 bases, the J end lost 4 bases, and 9 bases lay between the germline ends. Germline V gives CDR1 LNHNV, CDR2 YYDKDF (reference sequence). This CDR3 region has 15 residues. CDR3 protein: CATSRTVSGANVLTF. DNA for the CDR3: TGTGCCACCAGCAGAACAGTGTCCGGGGCCAACGTCCTGACTTTC. Variable domain in full (rest from reference TRBV15 and TRBJ2-6): DAMVIQNPRYQVTQFGKPVTLSCSQTLNHNVMYWYQQKSSQAPKLLFHYYDKDFNNEADTPDNFQSRRPNTSFCFLDIRSPGLGDTAMYLCATSRTVSGANVLTFGAGSRLTVL.

The J gene is TRBJ2-3, the V gene TRBV9, with TRBD1 matching over 7 bases. Trimming cost V 3 bases and J 2 bases; bases outside gene matches: 6. The germline CDR1 and CDR2 sequences are SGDLS and YYNGEE. The CDR3 runs to 15 residues. The CDR3 loop reads CASSGSGQITDTQYF. DNA of the CDR3: TGTGCCAGCAGCGGATCGGGACAGATCACAGATACGCAGTATTTT.

The table lists this clone with a few counts. The rearrangement uses TRBV27 and TRBJ1-2, with a tentative D call TRBD1 (6 bases). CDR3 length: 14 residues. Germline V gene lookup returns CDR1 MNHEY and CDR2 SMNVEV (reference sequence). V was cut by 6 bases and J by 3 bases, with 14 bases left in between. The CDR3 loop reads CASSETGLHYGYTF. In nucleotides, the CDR3 is TGTGCCAGCAGCGAAACAGGGCTTCACTATGGCTACACCTTC.

The chain joins TRBV29-1 to TRBJ1-2, with D possibly TRBD1 on 5 matching bases. CDR3 size: 13 residues. The germline V gene has CDR1 SQVTM and CDR2 ANQGSEA. V lost 4 bases and J 7 bases, leaving 16 bases between the germline ends. The CDR3 DNA follows: TGCAGCGTTGGACAGCGCTTAGCACGTGGCTACACCTTC. Protein product: CSVGQRLARGYTF.